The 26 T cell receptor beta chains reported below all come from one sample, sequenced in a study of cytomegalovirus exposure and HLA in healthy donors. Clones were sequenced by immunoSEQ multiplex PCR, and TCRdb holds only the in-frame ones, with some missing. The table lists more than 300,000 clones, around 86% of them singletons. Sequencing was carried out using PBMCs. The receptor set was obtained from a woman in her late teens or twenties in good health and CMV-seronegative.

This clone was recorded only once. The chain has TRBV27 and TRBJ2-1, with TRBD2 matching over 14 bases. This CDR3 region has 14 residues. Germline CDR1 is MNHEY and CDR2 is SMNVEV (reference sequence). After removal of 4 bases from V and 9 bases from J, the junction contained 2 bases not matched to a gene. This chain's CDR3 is CASSSTSGGAEQFF. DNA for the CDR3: TGTGCCAGCAGTTCGACTAGCGGGGGGGCTGAGCAGTTCTTC.

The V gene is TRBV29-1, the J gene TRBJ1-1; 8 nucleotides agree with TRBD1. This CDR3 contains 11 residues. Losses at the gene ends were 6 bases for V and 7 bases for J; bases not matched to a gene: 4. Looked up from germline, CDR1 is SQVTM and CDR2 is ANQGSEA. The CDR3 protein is CSVAGQVEAFF. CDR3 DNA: TGCAGCGTGGCGGGACAGGTTGAAGCTTTCTTT.

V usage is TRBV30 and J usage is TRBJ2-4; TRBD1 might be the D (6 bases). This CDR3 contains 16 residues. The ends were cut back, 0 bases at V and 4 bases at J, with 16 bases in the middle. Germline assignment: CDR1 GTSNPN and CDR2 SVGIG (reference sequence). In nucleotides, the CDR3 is TGTGCCTGGAGTGTACGGGCCGAGGGACAAAAAAACATTCAGTACTTC. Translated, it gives CAWSVRAEGQKNIQYF.

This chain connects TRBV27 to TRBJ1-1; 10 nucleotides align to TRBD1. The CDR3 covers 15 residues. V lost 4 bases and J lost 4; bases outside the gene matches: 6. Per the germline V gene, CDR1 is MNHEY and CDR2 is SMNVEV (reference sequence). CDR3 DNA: TGTGCCAGCAGTTCTGCGGACAGGGGGTCCACTGAAGCTTTCTTT. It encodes CASSSADRGSTEAFF.

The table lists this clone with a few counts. CDR3 in DNA: TGTGCCAGCAGCAAAGCTGGACAGGGGAACACTGAAGCTTTCTTT. The encoded protein is CASSKAGQGNTEAFF. This sequence joins TRBV21-1 and TRBJ1-1; TRBD1 is taken as the D call from the table, unchecked against the DNA. TRBV21-1 is a known pseudogene. This CDR3 is 15 amino acids long.

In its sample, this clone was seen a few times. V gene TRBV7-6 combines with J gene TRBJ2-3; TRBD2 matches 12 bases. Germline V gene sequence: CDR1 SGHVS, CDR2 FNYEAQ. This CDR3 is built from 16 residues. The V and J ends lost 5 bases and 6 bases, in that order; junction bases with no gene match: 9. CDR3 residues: CASSLGLAGLEDTQYF. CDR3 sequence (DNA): TGTGCCAGCAGCCTCGGACTAGCGGGGCTGGAGGATACGCAGTATTTT.

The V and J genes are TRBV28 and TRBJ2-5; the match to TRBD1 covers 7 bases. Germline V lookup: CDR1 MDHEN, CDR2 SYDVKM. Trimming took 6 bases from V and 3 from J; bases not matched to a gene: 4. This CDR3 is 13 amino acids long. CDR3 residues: CASSQGVEETQYF. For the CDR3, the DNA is TGTGCCAGCAGCCAGGGGGTGGAAGAGACCCAGTACTTC. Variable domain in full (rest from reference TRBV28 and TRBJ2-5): DVKVTQSSRYLVKRTGEKVFLECVQDMDHENMFWYRQDPGLGLRLIYFSYDVKMKEKGDIPEGYSVSREKKERFSLILESASTNQTSMYLCASSQGVEETQYFGPGTRLLVL.

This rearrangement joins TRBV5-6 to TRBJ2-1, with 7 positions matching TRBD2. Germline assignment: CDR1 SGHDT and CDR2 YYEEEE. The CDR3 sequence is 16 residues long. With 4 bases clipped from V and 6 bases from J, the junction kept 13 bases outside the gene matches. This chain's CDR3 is CASSTGPTSSLNEQFF. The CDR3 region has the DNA TGTGCCAGCAGCACTGGACCGACTAGCTCACTCAATGAGCAGTTCTTC.

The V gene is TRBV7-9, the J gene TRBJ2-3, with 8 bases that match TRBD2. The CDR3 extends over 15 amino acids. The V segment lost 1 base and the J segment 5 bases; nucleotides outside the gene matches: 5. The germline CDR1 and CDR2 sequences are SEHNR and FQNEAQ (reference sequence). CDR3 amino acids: CASSLVLGRGDTQYF. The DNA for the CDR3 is TGTGCCAGCAGCTTAGTGCTCGGGAGGGGAGATACGCAGTATTTT.

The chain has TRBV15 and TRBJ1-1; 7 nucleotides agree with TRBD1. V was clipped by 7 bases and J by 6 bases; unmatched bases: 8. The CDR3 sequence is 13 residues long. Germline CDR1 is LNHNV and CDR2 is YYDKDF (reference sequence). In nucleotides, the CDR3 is TGTGCCACCAAGGTTGGGACAGAACCTGAAGCTTTCTTT. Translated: CATKVGTEPEAFF.

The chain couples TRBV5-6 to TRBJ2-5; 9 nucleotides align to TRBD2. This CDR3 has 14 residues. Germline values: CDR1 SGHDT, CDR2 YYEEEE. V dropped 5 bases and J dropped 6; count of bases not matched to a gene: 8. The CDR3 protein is CASSIAGVAKTQYF. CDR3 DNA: TGTGCCAGCAGTATAGCGGGAGTTGCGAAGACCCAGTACTTC.

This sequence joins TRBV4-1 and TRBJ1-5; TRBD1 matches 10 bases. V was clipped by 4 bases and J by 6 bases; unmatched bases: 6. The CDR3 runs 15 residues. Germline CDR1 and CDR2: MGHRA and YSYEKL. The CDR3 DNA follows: TGCGCCAGCAGCCTTCCGGGACAGGGGAGTCAGCCCCAGCATTTT. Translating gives CASSLPGQGSQPQHF.

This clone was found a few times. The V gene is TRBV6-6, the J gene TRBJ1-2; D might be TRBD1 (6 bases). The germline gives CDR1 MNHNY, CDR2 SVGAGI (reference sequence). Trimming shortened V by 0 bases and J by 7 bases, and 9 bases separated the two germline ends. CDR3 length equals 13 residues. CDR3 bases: TGTGCCAGCAGTTACTCGGCAGGGGTTGGCTACACCTTC. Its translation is CASSYSAGVGYTF.

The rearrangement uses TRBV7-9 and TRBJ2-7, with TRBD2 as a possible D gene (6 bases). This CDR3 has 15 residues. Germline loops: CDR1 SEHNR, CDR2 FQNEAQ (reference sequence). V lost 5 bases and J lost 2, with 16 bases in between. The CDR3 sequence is CASSPTWGEPYEQYF. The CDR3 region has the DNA TGTGCCAGCAGCCCCACTTGGGGGGAGCCCTACGAGCAGTACTTC.

This chain's CDR3 is CASSAQGTGPGELFF. The CDR3 DNA sequence: TGTGCCAGCAGTGCACAGGGGACCGGGCCCGGGGAGCTGTTTTTT. The V call is TRBV2, the J call TRBJ2-2, with 7 positions matching TRBD1. The CDR3 is 15 residues long. Trimming at V came to 4 bases and at J to 6 bases, leaving 8 bases not matched to a gene. Germline CDR1 reads SNHLY; CDR2 reads FYNNEI.

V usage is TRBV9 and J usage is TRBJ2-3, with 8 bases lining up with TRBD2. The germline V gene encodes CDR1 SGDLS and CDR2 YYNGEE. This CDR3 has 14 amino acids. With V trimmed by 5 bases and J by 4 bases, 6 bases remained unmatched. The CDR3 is CASRGAGEADTQYF. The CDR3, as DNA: TGTGCCAGCAGAGGAGCGGGGGAGGCAGATACGCAGTATTTT.

CDR3 bases: TGTGCCAGCGGTGGAGTCGGTGAGCAGTTCTTC. Protein sequence: CASGGVGEQFF. The chain couples TRBV28 to TRBJ2-1; D not certain. From germline, CDR1 is MDHEN and CDR2 SYDVKM. CDR3 length: 11 residues. The V end lost 8 bases, the J end lost 9 bases, and 11 bases lay between the germline ends.

CDR3 sequence reads: CASTGGSGEANEQFF. In nucleotides, the CDR3 is TGTGCCAGCACCGGTGGGAGCGGGGAGGCGAATGAGCAGTTCTTC. This rearrangement joins TRBV28 to TRBJ2-1, with 7 positions matching TRBD2. V gave up 7 bases and J gave up 7 bases; unmatched junction bases: 13. The CDR3 spans 15 residues. Germline loops: CDR1 MDHEN, CDR2 SYDVKM. Full variable domain (remainder filled in from reference TRBV28 and TRBJ2-1): DVKVTQSSRYLVKRTGEKVFLECVQDMDHENMFWYRQDPGLGLRLIYFSYDVKMKEKGDIPEGYSVSREKKERFSLILESASTNQTSMYLCASTGGSGEANEQFFGPGTRLTVL.

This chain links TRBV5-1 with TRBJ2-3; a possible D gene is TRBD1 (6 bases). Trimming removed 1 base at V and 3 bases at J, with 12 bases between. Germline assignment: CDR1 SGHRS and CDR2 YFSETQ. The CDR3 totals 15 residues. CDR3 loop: CASSLQGRWTDTQYF. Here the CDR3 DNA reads TGCGCCAGCAGCTTGCAGGGGCGTTGGACAGATACGCAGTATTTT.

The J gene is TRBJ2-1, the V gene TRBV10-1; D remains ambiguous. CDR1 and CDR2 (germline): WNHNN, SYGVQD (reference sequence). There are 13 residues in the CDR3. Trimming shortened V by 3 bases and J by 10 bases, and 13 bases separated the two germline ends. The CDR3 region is CASSDLSLEEQFF. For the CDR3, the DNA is TGCGCCAGCAGTGACCTTAGTCTTGAAGAGCAGTTCTTC.

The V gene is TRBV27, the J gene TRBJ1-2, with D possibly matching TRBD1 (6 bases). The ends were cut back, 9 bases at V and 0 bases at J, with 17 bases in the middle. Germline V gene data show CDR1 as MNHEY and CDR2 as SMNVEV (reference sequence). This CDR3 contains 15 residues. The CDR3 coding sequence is TGTGCCAGTTCGGACAGCGGATTCTCTAACTATGGCTACACCTTC. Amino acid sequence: CASSDSGFSNYGYTF.

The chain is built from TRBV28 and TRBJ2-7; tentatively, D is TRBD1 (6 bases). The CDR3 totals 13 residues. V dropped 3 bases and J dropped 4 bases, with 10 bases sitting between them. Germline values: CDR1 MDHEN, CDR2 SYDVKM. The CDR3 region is CASSFTGWYEQYF. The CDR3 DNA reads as TGTGCCAGCAGTTTTACAGGGTGGTACGAGCAGTACTTC.

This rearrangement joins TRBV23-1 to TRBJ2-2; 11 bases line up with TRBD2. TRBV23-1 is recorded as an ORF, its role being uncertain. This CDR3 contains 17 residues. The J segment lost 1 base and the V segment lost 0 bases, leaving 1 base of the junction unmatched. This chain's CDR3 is CASSQSTSGKNTGELFF. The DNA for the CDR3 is TGCGCCAGCAGTCAATCGACTAGCGGGAAGAACACCGGGGAGCTGTTTTTT.

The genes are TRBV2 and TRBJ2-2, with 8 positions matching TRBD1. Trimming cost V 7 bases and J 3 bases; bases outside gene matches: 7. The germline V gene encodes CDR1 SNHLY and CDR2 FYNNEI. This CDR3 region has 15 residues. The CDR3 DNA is TGTGCCAGCACCCGACAGGGGCCGGACACCGGGGAGCTGTTTTTT. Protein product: CASTRQGPDTGELFF. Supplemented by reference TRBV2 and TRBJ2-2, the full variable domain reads EPEVTQTPSHQVTQMGQEVILRCVPISNHLYFYWYRQILGQKVEFLVSFYNNEISEKSEIFDDQFSVERPDGSNFTLKIRSTKLEDSAMYFCASTRQGPDTGELFFGEGSRLTVL.

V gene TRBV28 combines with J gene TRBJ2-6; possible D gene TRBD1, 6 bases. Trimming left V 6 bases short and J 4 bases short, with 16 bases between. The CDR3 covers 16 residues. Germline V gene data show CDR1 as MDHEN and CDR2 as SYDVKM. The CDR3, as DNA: TGTGCCAGCAGCTCACCCGGGACATCCGGGGCCAACGTCCTGACTTTC. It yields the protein CASSSPGTSGANVLTF. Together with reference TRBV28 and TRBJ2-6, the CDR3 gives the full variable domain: DVKVTQSSRYLVKRTGEKVFLECVQDMDHENMFWYRQDPGLGLRLIYFSYDVKMKEKGDIPEGYSVSREKKERFSLILESASTNQTSMYLCASSSPGTSGANVLTFGAGSRLTVL.

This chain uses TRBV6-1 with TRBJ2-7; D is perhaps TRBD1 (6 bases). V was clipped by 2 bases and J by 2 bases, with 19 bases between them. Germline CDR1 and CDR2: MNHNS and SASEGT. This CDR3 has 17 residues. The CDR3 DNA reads TGTGCCAGCAGTGAAATTAGTCGTCAGGGGTTGACCTACGAGCAGTACTTC. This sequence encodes CASSEISRQGLTYEQYF.